The 27 T cell receptor beta chains below come from one sample, sequenced in a study of T cell responses to AZD1222 COVID-19 vaccine. The data were produced by immunoSEQ multiplex PCR, yet TCRdb's version contains in-frame clones alone and is incomplete. The table shows 60,000 to 75,000 clones, with 89% occurring only once. Sequencing used peripheral blood, obtained 28 days after the second AZD1222 dose. All receptors derive from an adult who received the AZD1222 COVID-19 vaccine.

This clone occurred a few times. The V call is TRBV7-8, the J call TRBJ2-1; D is uncertain. There are 13 residues in the CDR3. V lost 7 bases and J 5 bases, leaving 12 bases between the germline ends. Germline values: CDR1 SGHVS, CDR2 FQNEAQ. CDR3 amino acids: CASTSFLHNEQFF. CDR3 coding DNA: TGTGCCAGCACCTCATTCTTACACAATGAGCAGTTCTTC.

The V call is TRBV13, the J call TRBJ2-6, with 8 bases identical to TRBD2. The CDR3 is 17 residues long. Losses at the gene ends were 4 bases for V and 4 bases for J; bases not matched to a gene: 9. Per the germline V gene, CDR1 is PRHDT and CDR2 is FYEKMQ (reference sequence). CDR3 amino acids: CASSSRGGAQGANVLTF. The CDR3 region has the DNA TGTGCCAGCAGCTCCCGGGGGGGGGCGCAAGGGGCCAACGTCCTGACTTTC.

The rearrangement joins TRBV4-3 to TRBJ2-1; possible D gene TRBD2, 8 bases. In germline, CDR1 is LGHNA, CDR2 YSLEER. V lost 1 base, J lost 8 bases, and 15 bases lay in between. The CDR3 runs 15 residues. This chain's CDR3 is CASSQGVAGQHEQFF. The DNA of the CDR3 is TGCGCCAGCAGCCAAGGAGTAGCGGGACAGCATGAGCAGTTCTTC.

The chain links TRBV9 to TRBJ2-7; D unclear. The V end was cut by 4 bases, the J end by 5 bases, with 16 bases between. Germline lookup yields CDR1 SGDLS and CDR2 YYNGEE. The CDR3 covers 14 residues. The CDR3 is CASSSGPTLDEQYF. Here the CDR3 DNA reads TGTGCCAGCAGCTCAGGCCCTACTCTGGACGAGCAGTACTTC. The whole variable domain, filled in from reference TRBV9 and TRBJ2-7, reads DSGVTQTPKHLITATGQRVTLRCSPRSGDLSVYWYQQSLDQGLQFLIQYYNGEERAKGNILERFSAQQFPDLHSELNLSSLELGDSALYFCASSSGPTLDEQYFGPGTRLTVT.

The chain joins TRBV30 to TRBJ2-3, with D maybe TRBD2 (5 bases). The CDR3 totals 13 residues. The germline CDR1 and CDR2 sequences are GTSNPN and SVGIG (reference sequence). V dropped 3 bases and J dropped 4 bases, with 11 bases sitting between them. Here the CDR3 reads CAWRYSGSDTQYF. For the CDR3, the DNA is TGTGCCTGGAGGTATTCGGGGTCAGATACGCAGTATTTT.

CDR3 nucleotide sequence: TGTGCCAGCAGTTTCCGTACCCTGGGGGCCGGAGATACGCAGTATTTT. This translates into CASSFRTLGAGDTQYF. This sequence joins TRBV28 and TRBJ2-3; weak D call: TRBD1 (6 bases). The CDR3 is 16 residues long. The germline V gene encodes CDR1 MDHEN and CDR2 SYDVKM. V lost 3 bases, J lost 5 bases, and 18 bases lay in between.

The V and J genes are TRBV19 and TRBJ1-5; 11 bases agree with TRBD1. Germline lookup yields CDR1 LNHDA and CDR2 SQIVND (reference sequence). The CDR3 is made up of 15 amino acids. Trimming at V came to 7 bases and at J to 5 bases, leaving 7 bases not matched to a gene. The CDR3 DNA reads TGTGCCAGTACTCTTGGACAGGGGGCGGATCAGCCCCAGCATTTT. Translating gives CASTLGQGADQPQHF.

J is TRBJ2-3 and V is TRBV9; 8 nucleotides align to TRBD1. Per germline, CDR1 SGDLS and CDR2 YYNGEE. There are 18 residues in the CDR3. Trimming removed 0 bases from V and 0 bases from J; junction bases left unmatched: 9. This CDR3 reads CASSVDAGQEPSTDTQYF. In DNA form, the CDR3 reads TGTGCCAGCAGCGTAGACGCGGGACAGGAGCCTAGCACAGATACGCAGTATTTT. Complete variable domain (other parts from reference TRBV9 and TRBJ2-3): DSGVTQTPKHLITATGQRVTLRCSPRSGDLSVYWYQQSLDQGLQFLIQYYNGEERAKGNILERFSAQQFPDLHSELNLSSLELGDSALYFCASSVDAGQEPSTDTQYFGPGTRLTVL.

The chain employs TRBV6-5 and TRBJ1-1; 7 positions match TRBD1. V trimming: 10 bases; J trimming: 9 bases; junction bases outside the gene matches: 11. The CDR3 has 12 residues. Germline loops: CDR1 MNHEY, CDR2 SVGAGI. CDR3 in amino acids: CATSLGGVQAFF. The CDR3 DNA is TGTGCCACCTCTCTAGGGGGCGTGCAAGCTTTCTTT.

The chain employs TRBV5-8 and TRBJ1-1; no firm D call. The CDR3 is made up of 15 amino acids. The germline V gene encodes CDR1 SGHTS and CDR2 YDEGEE. V was shortened by 0 bases and J by 4 bases, with 13 bases between the two germline ends. The CDR3 DNA sequence: TGTGCCAGCAGCTTGGTTTCTGGGCTGGGCACTGAAGCTTTCTTT. Its protein product is CASSLVSGLGTEAFF.

This clone was observed a single time. This CDR3 is CSALMGIDYGYTF. DNA for the CDR3: TGCAGCGCCTTGATGGGGATTGACTATGGCTACACCTTC. The chain recombines TRBV29-1 with TRBJ1-2; D not certain. Germline-derived CDR1 and CDR2 are SQVTM and ANQGSEA. Between the trimmed V and J ends, which lost 7 bases and 3 bases, there was a span of 15 bases. This CDR3 is 13 amino acids long.

The chain carries TRBV28 and TRBJ2-3; 7 bases are shared with TRBD2. After removal of 2 bases from V and 5 bases from J, the junction contained 7 bases not matched to a gene. Germline V gives CDR1 MDHEN, CDR2 SYDVKM. CDR3 length: 15 residues. CDR3 residues: CASSLAGDSRDTQYF. The CDR3 nucleotides read TGTGCCAGCAGTTTAGCGGGAGATAGTAGAGATACGCAGTATTTT.

The V gene is TRBV12-3 or TRBV12-4, the J gene TRBJ2-2; 8 bases map to TRBD2. This CDR3 comprises 13 residues. With V trimmed by 5 bases and J by 6 bases, 2 bases remained unmatched. CDR3 loop: CASSRTSSGELFF. The CDR3, as DNA: TGTGCCAGCAGTAGGACTAGCTCCGGGGAGCTGTTTTTT.

CDR3: CASSRTPDGGYTF. The CDR3 DNA reads TGTGCCAGCTCAAGGACACCCGACGGGGGCTACACCTTC. The rearrangement joins TRBV18 to TRBJ1-2; weak D call: TRBD1 (5 bases). Germline assignment: CDR1 KGHSH and CDR2 LQKENI. This CDR3 spans 13 amino acids. With 5 bases removed from V and 8 bases from J, the gap between germline ends came to 15 bases.

The gene calls are TRBV21-1 and TRBJ1-3; TRBD1 is taken as the D call from the table, unchecked against the DNA. TRBV21-1 represents a pseudogene. CDR3 length: 15 residues. The DNA of the CDR3 is TGTGCCAGCAGCGCCGGACAGACCTCTGGAAACACCATATATTTT. Translating it yields CASSAGQTSGNTIYF.

V is TRBV7-3 and J is TRBJ2-7; 7 positions match TRBD2. Germline values: CDR1 SGHTA, CDR2 FQGTGA. This CDR3 comprises 16 residues. The V segment lost 0 bases and the J segment 2 bases; nucleotides outside the gene matches: 7. This CDR3 reads CASSLTGTSATYEQYF. The CDR3 bases are TGTGCCAGCAGCTTAACGGGAACTAGCGCTACCTACGAGCAGTACTTC.

The rearrangement links TRBV6-5 to TRBJ2-7, with D possibly TRBD2 on 6 matching bases. V lost 6 bases, J lost 3 bases, and 15 bases lay in between. The CDR3 runs 14 residues. In germline, CDR1 is MNHEY, CDR2 SVGAGI. The CDR3 loop reads CASRVTVGGYEQYF. The CDR3 coding sequence is TGTGCCAGCAGAGTTACGGTGGGGGGCTACGAGCAGTACTTC.

CDR3 nucleotides: TGTGCCAGCAGCTTAGTAGCGGGAGTCGGCAATGAGCAGTTCTTC. It yields the protein CASSLVAGVGNEQFF. This chain links TRBV11-3 with TRBJ2-1, with 9 positions matching TRBD2. The CDR3 contains 15 residues. CDR1 and CDR2 from the germline V gene are SGHNT and YENEEA. The ends lost 1 base at V and 6 bases at J; junction bases unmatched: 4.

The CDR3 DNA reads TGTGCCAGCAGTGAACCCGGGACAGCCAATGAAAAACTGTTTTTT. Protein sequence: CASSEPGTANEKLFF. V is TRBV6-1 and J is TRBJ1-4; 7 bases are shared with TRBD1. The CDR3 is 15 residues long. Per the germline V gene, CDR1 is MNHNS and CDR2 is SASEGT. V gave up 2 bases and J gave up 5 bases; unmatched junction bases: 5.

The rearrangement uses TRBV18 and TRBJ1-4; D uncertain. Trimming removed 6 bases from V and 0 bases from J, with 8 bases in between. This CDR3 has 14 residues. CDR1 and CDR2 (germline): KGHSH, LQKENI. Here the CDR3 DNA reads TGTGCCAGCTCGCAGTCTGCAACTAATGAAAAACTGTTTTTT. Translating gives CASSQSATNEKLFF. Supplemented by reference TRBV18 and TRBJ1-4, the full variable domain reads NAGVMQNPRHLVRRRGQEARLRCSPMKGHSHVYWYRQLPEEGLKFMVYLQKENIIDESGMPKERFSAEFPKEGPSILRIQQVVRGDSAAYFCASSQSATNEKLFFGSGTQLSVL.

V gene TRBV5-1 combines with J gene TRBJ2-2; the D gene is possibly TRBD1 (6 bases). V shed 4 bases and J shed 3 bases, with 10 bases lying between them. The CDR3 is 14 residues long. CDR1 and CDR2 (germline): SGHRS, YFSETQ. The CDR3, as DNA: TGCGCCAGCAGCAGACAGGTTGACACCGGGGAGCTGTTTTTT. Translated, it gives CASSRQVDTGELFF.

This chain uses TRBV25-1 with TRBJ1-2, with D maybe TRBD1 (6 bases). CDR1 MGHDK and CDR2 SYGVNS come from the germline V gene. The CDR3 is 14 residues long. V was pared by 5 bases and J by 8 bases, with 18 bases between. This CDR3 reads CASSSGQWDGGYTF. The CDR3 coding sequence is TGTGCCAGCAGTAGCGGACAGTGGGACGGAGGCTACACCTTC.

V gene TRBV19 combines with J gene TRBJ2-3; perhaps D is TRBD1 or TRBD2 (6 bases each). The CDR3 runs to 15 residues. V lost 9 bases to trimming and J lost 0 bases, with 16 bases between them. CDR1 is LNHDA and CDR2 is SQIVND in the germline V gene (reference sequence). This CDR3 is CASRGSGASTDTQYF. The CDR3 nucleotides are TGTGCCAGCAGGGGTAGCGGCGCTAGCACAGATACGCAGTATTTT.

V and J are TRBV29-1 and TRBJ1-1, with 7 bases identical to TRBD1. The V gene's germline CDR1 is SQVTM and CDR2 ANQGSEA. Losses at the gene ends were 4 bases for V and 1 base for J; bases not matched to a gene: 9. CDR3 length equals 15 residues. DNA of the CDR3: TGCAGCGTTGTAAGAGACAGGGATAGGAACACTGAAGCTTTCTTT. Translating it yields CSVVRDRDRNTEAFF.

This chain joins TRBV30 and TRBJ1-2; D uncertain. V was trimmed by 1 base and J by 0 bases, leaving 9 bases between them. Germline V CDR1 and CDR2: GTSNPN, SVGIG (reference sequence). This CDR3 region has 14 residues. The DNA of the CDR3 is TGTGCCTGGAGTGGCACCCTACCTAACTATGGCTACACCTTC. Translation: CAWSGTLPNYGYTF.

A remark on this clone: One end of the junction varies from germline; a read error may be responsible. V and J are TRBV12-5 and TRBJ2-2; D may be TRBD1 or TRBD2 (5 bases each). From germline, CDR1 is LGHNT and CDR2 FRNRAP. This CDR3 comprises 12 residues. CDR3 coding DNA: TGTGCTAGTGGTTTCCCAAACCGGGACCTGTTTTTT. It encodes CASGFPNRDLFF. The full variable domain, completed using reference TRBV12-5 and TRBJ2-2, is DARVTQTPRHKVTEMGQEVTMRCQPILGHNTVFWYRQTMMQGLELLAYFRNRAPLDDSGMPKDRFSAEMPDATLATLKIQPSEPRDSAVYFCASGFPNRDLFFGEGSRLTVL.

The chain recombines TRBV6-1 with TRBJ2-1; TRBD1 matches at 7 bases. The CDR3 has 16 amino acids. V gave up 2 bases and J gave up 6 bases; unmatched junction bases: 10. Germline CDR1 is MNHNS and CDR2 is SASEGT. The CDR3 loop is CASSELGGQKVNEQFF. The CDR3 DNA follows: TGTGCCAGCAGTGAACTAGGGGGACAGAAAGTCAATGAGCAGTTCTTC.